These 21 T cell receptor beta chains were all obtained from the same sample, sequenced in a study of blood T cell repertoires in COVID-19. Assay used: immunoSEQ multiplex PCR; TCRdb lists only in-frame clones, some missing. This sample has around 60,000 clones; roughly nine tenths occur once, and the top ten carry over 1%. Sequencing was done on a sample of peripheral blood. These receptors were obtained from a man in his sixties with acute or convalescent COVID-19.

The genes are TRBV7-2 and TRBJ1-5, with 9 bases lining up with TRBD1. The CDR3 is made up of 18 amino acids. V trimming: 0 bases; J trimming: 0 bases; junction bases outside the gene matches: 6. The germline CDR1 and CDR2 sequences are SGHTA and FQGNSA. The CDR3, as DNA: TGTGCCAGCAGCTTAGCGACAGGGGGTTTCTATAGCAATCAGCCCCAGCATTTT. Its protein is CASSLATGGFYSNQPQHF.

The CDR3 sequence: CASSELGLAADTQYF. The CDR3 DNA follows: TGCGCCAGCAGTGAGTTGGGACTAGCGGCAGATACGCAGTATTTT. The genes are TRBV10-2 and TRBJ2-3, with 11 bases that match TRBD2. CDR1 is WSHSY, CDR2 SAAADI, per germline. The CDR3 loop spans 15 amino acids. J lost 4 bases, V lost 1 base, and 1 base had no gene match.

The chain carries TRBV19 and TRBJ1-2; 7 nucleotides agree with TRBD1. Trimming at V came to 3 bases and at J to 6 bases, leaving 10 bases not matched to a gene. The CDR3 runs 15 residues. Germline values: CDR1 LNHDA, CDR2 SQIVND (reference sequence). The CDR3 sequence is CASSIRDTGQDGYTF. The DNA of the CDR3 is TGTGCCAGTAGTATTAGAGATACAGGACAGGATGGCTACACCTTC.

The rearrangement links TRBV30 to TRBJ1-2; D perhaps matches TRBD1 (5 bases). V was trimmed by 1 base and J by 7 bases, leaving 13 bases between them. This CDR3 spans 13 amino acids. Germline V gene sequence: CDR1 GTSNPN, CDR2 SVGIG (reference sequence). In DNA form, the CDR3 reads TGTGCCTGGAGTGCCGGCGGGACTGGTGGCTACACCTTC. As protein: CAWSAGGTGGYTF.

V is TRBV28 and J is TRBJ1-2; 7 bases agree with TRBD1. The CDR3 contains 14 residues. The trim removed 8 bases at V and 4 bases at J, leaving 10 bases unmatched. Per germline, CDR1 MDHEN and CDR2 SYDVKM. CDR3 in DNA: TGTGCCAGCGGGCCACCCGGGGACAGCTATGGCTACACCTTC. This translates into CASGPPGDSYGYTF.

This clone has a single count. The rearrangement joins TRBV15 to TRBJ1-4; maybe TRBD1 (5 bases). Trimming shortened V by 6 bases and J by 8 bases, and 16 bases separated the two germline ends. The CDR3 has 14 residues. Germline V gene data show CDR1 as LNHNV and CDR2 as YYDKDF (reference sequence). The CDR3 sequence is CATSSGGGREKLFF. The CDR3 DNA follows: TGTGCCACCAGTTCCGGGGGAGGAAGGGAAAAACTGTTTTTT.

V and J are TRBV25-1 and TRBJ1-1; possible D gene TRBD1, 6 bases. This CDR3 has 15 amino acids. Germline CDR1 reads MGHDK; CDR2 reads SYGVNS. V was trimmed by 1 base and J by 7 bases, leaving 16 bases between them. CDR3 DNA sequence: TGTGCCAGCAGTGAATCGTCAACAGGGCACAGTGAAGCTTTCTTT. This codes for CASSESSTGHSEAFF.

The V and J genes are TRBV7-2 and TRBJ2-1; 12 bases fit TRBD2. The CDR3 length is 15 residues. The V segment lost 5 bases and the J segment 5 bases; nucleotides outside the gene matches: 4. Germline values: CDR1 SGHTA, CDR2 FQGNSA. In DNA form, the CDR3 reads TGTGCCAGCAGCCCCGGACTAGCGGGGAACAATGAGCAGTTCTTC. This codes for CASSPGLAGNNEQFF.

The gene calls are TRBV7-2 and TRBJ1-1; tentatively, D is TRBD1 (6 bases). Germline V lookup: CDR1 SGHTA, CDR2 FQGNSA. CDR3 length: 13 amino acids. V was trimmed by 2 bases and J by 4 bases, leaving 8 bases between them. The CDR3 region has the DNA TGTGCCAGCAGCTTACAGGGGTCCACTGAAGCTTTCTTT. Translated, it gives CASSLQGSTEAFF.

J is TRBJ1-1 and V is TRBV9, with a possible D match to TRBD1 (6 bases). Germline CDR1 is SGDLS and CDR2 is YYNGEE. V gave up 4 bases and J gave up 3 bases, with 19 bases separating them. The CDR3 loop spans 16 amino acids. The CDR3 sequence is CASSSSREGTHTEAFF. The CDR3 nucleotides are TGTGCCAGCAGCTCCTCCAGAGAGGGGACACACACTGAAGCTTTCTTT.

The genes are TRBV7-9 and TRBJ1-2; 7 bases fit TRBD1. The V and J ends lost 7 bases and 4 bases, in that order; junction bases with no gene match: 3. Germline V gene lookup returns CDR1 SEHNR and CDR2 FQNEAQ (reference sequence). The length of the CDR3 is 12 residues. CDR3 DNA: TGTGCCAGCACCTGGGACAGCTATGGCTACACCTTC. It codes for CASTWDSYGYTF. Based on the CDR3 plus reference TRBV7-9 and TRBJ1-2, the full variable domain is DTGVSQNPRHKITKRGQNVTFRCDPISEHNRLYWYRQTLGQGPEFLTYFQNEAQLEKSRLLSDRFSAERPKGSFSTLEIQRTEQGDSAMYLCASTWDSYGYTFGSGTRLTVV.

This clone occurred a few times. V is TRBV29-1 and J is TRBJ2-3; maybe TRBD1 (5 bases). V lost 2 bases and J 3 bases, leaving 6 bases between the germline ends. Per germline, CDR1 SQVTM and CDR2 ANQGSEA. The CDR3 has 12 amino acids. DNA of the CDR3: TGCAGCGTTGAAACAGGAACAGATACGCAGTATTTT. It codes for CSVETGTDTQYF.

As DNA, the CDR3 is TGTGCCAGCAGTCGCCCCGGGGAACCCTCTAATTCACCCCTCCACTTT. It encodes CASSRPGEPSNSPLHF. The chain couples TRBV5-4 to TRBJ1-6, with D hard to call. CDR3 length equals 16 residues. The germline CDR1 and CDR2 sequences are SGHNT and YYREEE (reference sequence). V was pared by 5 bases and J by 6 bases, with 18 bases between.

J is TRBJ1-6 and V is TRBV20-1; no definite D call. There are 16 residues in the CDR3. CDR1 and CDR2 (germline): DFQATT, SNEGSKA (reference sequence). Between the trimmed V and J ends, which lost 3 bases and 0 bases, there was a span of 12 bases. CDR3 in amino acids: CSASMVFSSYNSPLHF. The CDR3 DNA is TGCAGTGCTAGTATGGTTTTTAGCTCCTATAATTCACCCCTCCACTTT.

J is TRBJ1-2 and V is TRBV25-1, with D possibly being TRBD1 (5 bases). CDR3 length: 13 residues. Germline CDR1 and CDR2: MGHDK and SYGVNS. The germline V and J ends were trimmed by 7 bases and 8 bases, with 17 bases remaining between them. CDR3 DNA sequence: TGTGCCAGCACCAACGGGGGGATGTGGGGCTACACCTTC. It translates to CASTNGGMWGYTF.

This clone has only one observation. The junction departs from germline at one end; a sequencing error may be responsible. This chain connects TRBV5-1 to TRBJ2-2, with D perhaps matching TRBD2 (5 bases). The CDR3 sequence is 16 residues long. CDR1 is SGHRS, CDR2 YFSETQ, per germline. CDR3: CASSLSQRVRTGELFF. The CDR3 DNA follows: TGCGCCAGCAGCTTAAGTCAAAGGGTTCGTACCGGGGAGTTGTTTTTT.

The V call is TRBV3-1 (or the pseudogene TRBV3-2), the J call TRBJ1-2, with unresolved D. This CDR3 region has 14 residues. V gave up 2 bases and J gave up 8 bases, with 15 bases separating them. Germline V gene sequence: CDR1 LGHDT, CDR2 YNNKEL (reference sequence). CDR3 nucleotide sequence: TGTGCCAGCAGCCAAAATCCAATGGCGGGCGGCTACACCTTC. Protein: CASSQNPMAGGYTF.

This chain connects TRBV3-1 (or the pseudogene TRBV3-2) to TRBJ1-6; D is undetermined. The CDR3 has 14 amino acids. Germline CDR1 reads LGHDT; CDR2 reads YNNKEL (reference sequence). V lost 4 bases and J 7 bases, leaving 11 bases between the germline ends. The DNA for the CDR3 is TGTGCCAGCAGCCCGGCGCTGAGGAATTCACCCCTCCACTTT. Translated: CASSPALRNSPLHF.

On this clone: A read error may account for a junction end that differs from germline. The J gene is TRBJ2-2, the V gene TRBV7-7, with 8 bases matching TRBD1. Germline V gene sequence: CDR1 SSHAT, CDR2 FNYEAQ (reference sequence). This CDR3 contains 15 residues. In nucleotides, the CDR3 is TGTGCTAGCAGCCCCGACAGGGGTAACACCGGGGAGCTGTTTTTT. Amino acids: CASSPDRGNTGELFF.

The rearrangement uses TRBV7-8 and TRBJ1-5, with 10 bases lining up with TRBD1. The CDR3 contains 16 residues. The germline gives CDR1 SGHVS, CDR2 FQNEAQ. Germline trimming cut 3 bases from V and 3 bases from J; bases unmatched to any gene: 5. The CDR3, as DNA: TGTGCCAGCAGCTTCTCGGGACAGGGGAACAATCAGCCCCAGCATTTT. It specifies CASSFSGQGNNQPQHF.

The chain is built from TRBV4-2 and TRBJ1-1; D is uncertain. This CDR3 spans 13 amino acids. Germline CDR1 and CDR2: LGHNA and YNFKEQ. V shed 1 base and J shed 8 bases, with 11 bases lying between them. The CDR3 coding sequence is TGTGCCAGCAGCCAAGTTATCGGGTCGGAAGCTTTCTTT. Translating gives CASSQVIGSEAFF.